This note documents a single T cell receptor (beta chain) sequence. Its antigen is still unknown. The data were obtained in a study of T-cell memory formation after mild COVID-19. General study points: Researchers report contracting CD4+ clones mostly in CM and EM, with CD8+ clones in EMRA.

Each CDR3 protein gets one entry after TCRdb re-called the 5' RACE reads with MiXCR. Found here are fewer than 250,000 distinct CDR3 sequences, 15% of them singletons; the top ten hold 2.1%. Sequencing was carried out using PBMCs or a T cell subset sorted from them (not recorded which). The clonotype originates from an adult woman who had mild COVID-19 (a few samples of this study predate the infection). Cell type and time point are not known.

CDR3 in DNA: TGTGCCAGCAGTTTAGCTTGGACAGACTCCTACGAGCAGTACTTC. Its protein is CASSLAWTDSYEQYF. The genes are TRBV12-3 or TRBV12-4 and TRBJ2-7, with a possible D match to TRBD1 (6 bases). The CDR3 spans 15 residues. Trimming took 0 bases from V and 0 from J, leaving 9 bases between them.